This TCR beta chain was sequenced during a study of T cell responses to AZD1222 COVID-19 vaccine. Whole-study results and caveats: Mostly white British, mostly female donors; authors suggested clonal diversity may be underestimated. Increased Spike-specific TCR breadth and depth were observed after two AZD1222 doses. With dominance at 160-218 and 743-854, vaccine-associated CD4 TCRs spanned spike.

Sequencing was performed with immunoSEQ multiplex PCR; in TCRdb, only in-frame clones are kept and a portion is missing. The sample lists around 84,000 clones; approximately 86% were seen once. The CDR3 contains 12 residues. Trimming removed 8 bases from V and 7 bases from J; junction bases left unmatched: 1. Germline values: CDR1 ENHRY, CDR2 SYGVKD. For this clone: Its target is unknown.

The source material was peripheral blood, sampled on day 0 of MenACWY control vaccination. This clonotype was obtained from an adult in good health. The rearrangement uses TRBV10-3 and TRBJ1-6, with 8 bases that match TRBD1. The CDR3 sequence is CAIGQGNSPLHF. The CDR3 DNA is TGTGCCATCGGACAGGGAAATTCACCCCTCCACTTT.